This is a list of T cell receptor beta chains from one sample in a study of shared clonotypes between healthy human individuals. Here immunoSEQ multiplex PCR was the method, and the copy in TCRdb shows in-frame clones only, minus some. The data contain about 2.1 million clones, over 85% of them singletons. The sequenced sample was naive CD8+ T cells from PBMCs. These TCRs come from a man aged 18 to 30 in good health. Some clones in this sample may be carry-over from other donors' samples. The CDR3 runs from the conserved cysteine through the conserved F or W. The order of the fields is J gene, V gene, clone size, D gene, CDR3 DNA, CDR3 protein. The D gene is left open where the match is weak. Size is stated for part of the rows, as once, few or many counts, or as a class when the clone is expanded.

j_call: TRBJ1-5
v_call: TRBV29-1
clone_size: .
d_call: .
cdr3_nt: TGCAGCGTTTTTTTGGCAGGGAATCAGCCCCAGCATTTT
cdr3_aa: CSVFLAGNQPQHF

j_call: TRBJ1-4
v_call: TRBV6-5
clone_size: .
d_call: .
cdr3_nt: TGTGCCAGCAGCCGCCTGGACATAAATGAAAAACTGTTTTTT
cdr3_aa: CASSRLDINEKLFF

j_call: TRBJ2-7
v_call: TRBV15
clone_size: .
d_call: .
cdr3_nt: TGTGCCACCAGCCCGCGGGGACATCCCGCCTACGAGCAGTACTTC
cdr3_aa: CATSPRGHPAYEQYF

j_call: TRBJ2-7
v_call: TRBV7-2
clone_size: .
d_call: TRBD2
cdr3_nt: TGTGCCAGCAGCTTAGTAGCGGGAGGCAACGAGCAGTACTTC
cdr3_aa: CASSLVAGGNEQYF

j_call: TRBJ2-5
v_call: TRBV7-9
clone_size: .
d_call: TRBD2
cdr3_nt: TGTGCCAGCAGCTTAGGCCCTAGCGGCAACAAAGAGACCCAGTACTTC
cdr3_aa: CASSLGPSGNKETQYF

j_call: TRBJ2-7
v_call: TRBV29-1
clone_size: .
d_call: .
cdr3_nt: TGCAGCGTTGGGTCTAGCTACGAGCAGTACTTC
cdr3_aa: CSVGSSYEQYF

j_call: TRBJ2-2
v_call: TRBV9
clone_size: .
d_call: TRBD1
cdr3_nt: TGTGCCAGCAGCGTAGCTGTCTCCCGGGGGACAGGGGCTAAGACCGGGGAGCTGTTTTTT
cdr3_aa: CASSVAVSRGTGAKTGELFF

j_call: TRBJ2-5
v_call: TRBV5-8
clone_size: .
d_call: .
cdr3_nt: TGTGCCAGCAGTGTGAACCGGGACGAAGAGACCCAGTACTTC
cdr3_aa: CASSVNRDEETQYF

j_call: TRBJ1-1
v_call: TRBV28
clone_size: .
d_call: .
cdr3_nt: TGTGCCAGCAGTTCTCCCTACAGGCAGGAGGGGGCTGAAGCTTTCTTT
cdr3_aa: CASSSPYRQEGAEAFF

j_call: TRBJ1-2
v_call: TRBV29-1
clone_size: .
d_call: TRBD1
cdr3_nt: TGCAGCGTTCTAGGACAGGGTATAGGTGGCTACACCTTC
cdr3_aa: CSVLGQGIGGYTF

j_call: TRBJ2-1
v_call: TRBV9
clone_size: .
d_call: .
cdr3_nt: TGTGCCAGCAGCGTAGCTGGGGGGACCTTAGGCGAGCAGTTCTTC
cdr3_aa: CASSVAGGTLGEQFF

j_call: TRBJ2-3
v_call: TRBV30
clone_size: .
d_call: .
cdr3_nt: TGTGCCTGGAGTGTACAAGACAGGTTCTACACAGATACGCAGTATTTT
cdr3_aa: CAWSVQDRFYTDTQYF

j_call: TRBJ2-7
v_call: TRBV6-1
clone_size: .
d_call: .
cdr3_nt: TGTGCCAGCAGTGAAGACCCGGGAGAGCAGTACTTC
cdr3_aa: CASSEDPGEQYF

j_call: TRBJ2-7
v_call: TRBV27
clone_size: .
d_call: TRBD2
cdr3_nt: TGTGCCAGCAGTTTATCAGCGGGAGTGGGGGGGTCCTACGAGCAGTACTTC
cdr3_aa: CASSLSAGVGGSYEQYF

j_call: TRBJ2-1
v_call: TRBV6-5
clone_size: once
d_call: .
cdr3_nt: TGTGCCAGCAGTTACGCCCGAGCAGGCAATGAGCAGTTCTTC
cdr3_aa: CASSYARAGNEQFF

j_call: TRBJ1-1
v_call: TRBV28
clone_size: once
d_call: TRBD1
cdr3_nt: TGTGCCAGCAGTTTAGGGACAGGGGACACTGAAGCTTTCTTT
cdr3_aa: CASSLGTGDTEAFF

j_call: TRBJ1-1
v_call: TRBV6-5
clone_size: .
d_call: .
cdr3_nt: TGTGCCAGCAGTTACCTCGGGGTTGGGCACACTGAAGCTTTCTTT
cdr3_aa: CASSYLGVGHTEAFF

j_call: TRBJ1-4
v_call: TRBV27
clone_size: once
d_call: .
cdr3_nt: TGTGCCAGCAGTCCCATCCTTCTGACTGGACTCAATGAAAAACTGTTTTTT
cdr3_aa: CASSPILLTGLNEKLFF

j_call: TRBJ2-1
v_call: TRBV2
clone_size: once
d_call: TRBD2
cdr3_nt: TGTGCCAGCAGGCCGGGGGAGGGCCCCATTCGTGAGCAGTTCTTC
cdr3_aa: CASRPGEGPIREQFF

j_call: TRBJ2-3
v_call: TRBV21-1
clone_size: .
d_call: .
cdr3_nt: TGTGCCAGCAGCATTACTAGCGGGAGTACTAATAGCACAGATACGCAGTATTTT
cdr3_aa: CASSITSGSTNSTDTQYF

j_call: TRBJ2-1
v_call: TRBV7-9
clone_size: .
d_call: .
cdr3_nt: TGTGCCAGCAGCTTAGTTAGCGGACACTACAATGAGCAGTTCTTC
cdr3_aa: CASSLVSGHYNEQFF

j_call: TRBJ2-7
v_call: TRBV4-3
clone_size: once
d_call: .
cdr3_nt: TGCGCCAGCAGCCAAGAATTGGGTTCCTACGAGCAGTACTTC
cdr3_aa: CASSQELGSYEQYF

j_call: TRBJ2-7
v_call: TRBV11-2
clone_size: .
d_call: TRBD2
cdr3_nt: TGTGCCAGCAGCCCAGGGACTACTATCTACGAGCAGTACTTC
cdr3_aa: CASSPGTTIYEQYF

j_call: TRBJ2-1
v_call: TRBV27
clone_size: .
d_call: .
cdr3_nt: TGTGCCAGCAGTTCCCAGGGGGAGGTCTACAATGAGCAGTTCTTC
cdr3_aa: CASSSQGEVYNEQFF

j_call: TRBJ1-2
v_call: TRBV5-6
clone_size: .
d_call: .
cdr3_nt: TGTGCCAGCAGCTTGGTAACCTCGGGTTGGGTGGCTAACTATGGCTACACCTTC
cdr3_aa: CASSLVTSGWVANYGYTF

j_call: TRBJ2-3
v_call: TRBV5-1
clone_size: .
d_call: .
cdr3_nt: TGCGCCAGCAGCTTGGTTCGAGCGGCCACAGATACGCAGTATTTT
cdr3_aa: CASSLVRAATDTQYF

j_call: TRBJ2-7
v_call: TRBV9
clone_size: .
d_call: TRBD1
cdr3_nt: TGTGCCAGCAGCACCCGACAGGGAGTAGCACCCTACGAGCAGTACTTC
cdr3_aa: CASSTRQGVAPYEQYF

j_call: TRBJ2-5
v_call: TRBV27
clone_size: .
d_call: .
cdr3_nt: TGTGCCAGCAGTGCAGGGACTTTGAGAGGGCAAGGGGAGACCCAGTACTTC
cdr3_aa: CASSAGTLRGQGETQYF

j_call: TRBJ2-2
v_call: TRBV6-6
clone_size: .
d_call: .
cdr3_nt: TGTGCCAGCAGTTACTCGGTCCCTCCCGGGGAGCTGTTTTTT
cdr3_aa: CASSYSVPPGELFF

j_call: TRBJ2-1
v_call: TRBV11-3
clone_size: .
d_call: .
cdr3_nt: TGTGCCAGCAGCCCCCGGGCGGATCACAATGAGCAGTTCTTC
cdr3_aa: CASSPRADHNEQFF

j_call: TRBJ2-7
v_call: TRBV28
clone_size: .
d_call: TRBD1
cdr3_nt: TGTGCCAGCAGTTTAAGGGACAGGGGACTCTACGAGCAGTACTTC
cdr3_aa: CASSLRDRGLYEQYF

j_call: TRBJ1-4
v_call: TRBV9
clone_size: .
d_call: TRBD1
cdr3_nt: TGTGCCAGCAGCACTCACGGGACAGGGGCTAATGAAAAACTGTTTTTT
cdr3_aa: CASSTHGTGANEKLFF

j_call: TRBJ2-2
v_call: TRBV28
clone_size: .
d_call: .
cdr3_nt: TGTGCCAGCAGTTTATCCAGGGATGGTGGCGGGGAGCTGTTTTTT
cdr3_aa: CASSLSRDGGGELFF

j_call: TRBJ1-2
v_call: TRBV6-1
clone_size: .
d_call: TRBD1
cdr3_nt: TGTGCCAGCAGTGAAACAGGGGTAGGAGGCTACACCTTC
cdr3_aa: CASSETGVGGYTF

j_call: TRBJ1-2
v_call: TRBV5-1
clone_size: .
d_call: .
cdr3_nt: TGCGCCAGCAGCTTGGCCGGGGGCGACTATGGCTACACCTTC
cdr3_aa: CASSLAGGDYGYTF

j_call: TRBJ2-7
v_call: TRBV27
clone_size: .
d_call: .
cdr3_nt: TGTGCCAGCAGTTCATTGAACAGGGTCTACGAGCAGTACTTC
cdr3_aa: CASSSLNRVYEQYF

j_call: TRBJ2-2
v_call: TRBV28
clone_size: .
d_call: TRBD2
cdr3_nt: TGTGCCAGCAGTCCCGGACTAGCGGGAGCCACCGGGGAGCTGTTTTTT
cdr3_aa: CASSPGLAGATGELFF

j_call: TRBJ2-2
v_call: TRBV5-6
clone_size: .
d_call: .
cdr3_nt: TGTGCCAGCAGCCCGACAGGCACCGGGGAGCTGTTTTTT
cdr3_aa: CASSPTGTGELFF

j_call: TRBJ1-2
v_call: TRBV6-4
clone_size: .
d_call: .
cdr3_nt: TGTGCCAGCAGCGATTGGCACGGCCCTCCTCCACCTTATGGCTACACCTTC
cdr3_aa: CASSDWHGPPPPYGYTF

j_call: TRBJ2-3
v_call: TRBV27
clone_size: .
d_call: TRBD2
cdr3_nt: TGTGCCAGCCGTCCAGCGGGATCCACAGATACGCAGTATTTT
cdr3_aa: CASRPAGSTDTQYF

j_call: TRBJ1-2
v_call: TRBV9
clone_size: .
d_call: .
cdr3_nt: TGTGCCAGCGAAGGAGGGGGGACCGCTAACTATGGCTACACCTTC
cdr3_aa: CASEGGGTANYGYTF

j_call: TRBJ2-7
v_call: TRBV5-6
clone_size: .
d_call: .
cdr3_nt: TGTGCCAGCAGCTTGGGAGGGGACAACTACGAGCAGTACTTC
cdr3_aa: CASSLGGDNYEQYF

j_call: TRBJ2-7
v_call: TRBV6-1
clone_size: .
d_call: .
cdr3_nt: TGTGCCAGCAGGGGCGTCGAGCAGTACTTC
cdr3_aa: CASRGVEQYF

j_call: TRBJ2-5
v_call: TRBV19
clone_size: .
d_call: TRBD2
cdr3_nt: TGTGCCAGTAGTATAAGTTACCGTAGCGAGCGGGAGTCACGAGAGACCCAGTACTTC
cdr3_aa: CASSISYRSERESRETQYF

j_call: TRBJ2-2
v_call: TRBV19
clone_size: .
d_call: .
cdr3_nt: TGTGCCACCTCCCCGCTAGCGACCACCGGGGAGCTGTTTTTT
cdr3_aa: CATSPLATTGELFF

j_call: TRBJ2-5
v_call: TRBV7-3
clone_size: .
d_call: .
cdr3_nt: TGTGCCAGCAGCTTAGGGGCTGGGAACGACCAAGAGACCCAGTACTTC
cdr3_aa: CASSLGAGNDQETQYF

j_call: TRBJ2-5
v_call: TRBV4-1
clone_size: .
d_call: .
cdr3_nt: TGCGCCAGCAGCCAAGTTGAGGGGGAACAAGAGACCCAGTACTTC
cdr3_aa: CASSQVEGEQETQYF

j_call: TRBJ2-3
v_call: TRBV11-2
clone_size: .
d_call: .
cdr3_nt: TGTGCCAGCAGCCCGGCGGGTGCTGACAACCCAGATACGCAGTATTTT
cdr3_aa: CASSPAGADNPDTQYF

j_call: TRBJ2-7
v_call: TRBV14
clone_size: .
d_call: .
cdr3_nt: TGTGCCAGCAGCCCAAAGCAGGCAGTCCAGTACGAGCAGTACTTC
cdr3_aa: CASSPKQAVQYEQYF

j_call: TRBJ2-1
v_call: TRBV6-4
clone_size: .
d_call: TRBD2
cdr3_nt: TGTGCCAGCAGCGTGACTAGCGGGAGTTACAATGAGCAGTTCTTC
cdr3_aa: CASSVTSGSYNEQFF

j_call: TRBJ1-2
v_call: TRBV9
clone_size: .
d_call: .
cdr3_nt: TGTGCCAGCAGCGCTCGGACCGGTGGCTACACCTTC
cdr3_aa: CASSARTGGYTF

j_call: TRBJ2-1
v_call: TRBV6-5
clone_size: .
d_call: .
cdr3_nt: TGTGCCAGCCGCAGAGCGGGCAATGAGCAGTTCTTC
cdr3_aa: CASRRAGNEQFF

j_call: TRBJ2-3
v_call: TRBV19
clone_size: .
d_call: TRBD2
cdr3_nt: TGTGCCAGTAGTATAGGACTAGCGGGAGTGCCAGATACGCAGTATTTT
cdr3_aa: CASSIGLAGVPDTQYF

j_call: TRBJ2-7
v_call: TRBV7-9
clone_size: .
d_call: .
cdr3_nt: TGTGCCAGCGGCTCCGCAGGGCTAACCTACGAGCAGTACTTC
cdr3_aa: CASGSAGLTYEQYF

j_call: TRBJ1-4
v_call: TRBV5-5
clone_size: once
d_call: .
cdr3_nt: TGTGCCAGCAGCTTGGAGCCGAATGAAAAACTGTTTTTT
cdr3_aa: CASSLEPNEKLFF

j_call: TRBJ2-7
v_call: TRBV2
clone_size: .
d_call: .
cdr3_nt: TGTGCCAGCAGTGAGTGGACAGATTCCTACGAGCAGTACTTC
cdr3_aa: CASSEWTDSYEQYF

j_call: TRBJ1-2
v_call: TRBV9
clone_size: .
d_call: .
cdr3_nt: TGTGCCAGCAGCCGGACACGCACCCCCCTTAACTATGGCTACACCTTC
cdr3_aa: CASSRTRTPLNYGYTF

j_call: TRBJ1-4
v_call: TRBV4-1
clone_size: .
d_call: .
cdr3_nt: TGCGCCAGCAGCCCCGGACAAAGAGACGAAAAACTGTTTTTT
cdr3_aa: CASSPGQRDEKLFF

j_call: TRBJ1-2
v_call: TRBV27
clone_size: .
d_call: .
cdr3_nt: TGTGCCAGCAGTTTTAGTTCGGGTTACTATGGCTACACCTTC
cdr3_aa: CASSFSSGYYGYTF